The table lists the clone carrying this T cell receptor beta chain with a few counts. Its specificity is unknown. This record belongs to a study of response to subunit inactivated influenza vaccine. The germline V gene has CDR1 SQVTM and CDR2 ANQGSEA. Trimming removed 6 bases at V and 4 bases at J, with 24 bases between. The CDR3 loop spans 16 amino acids. MiXCR was run by TCRdb on the RT-PCR reads, yielding one entry per CDR3 protein. Of about 830,000 distinct CDR3 sequences in the sample, less than 20% were seen once. General study results and limits: It was suggested by the authors that few new T cells are recruited by each seasonal influenza vaccination.

The chain combines TRBV29-1 with TRBJ1-2; the D gene is possibly TRBD1 (6 bases). This receptor was taken from a man aged 50-60 years who received an inactivated influenza vaccine. The sample was PBMCs from blood, taken 4 to 6 days after vaccination. CDR3 DNA sequence: TGCAGCGTCCCCAATACGGCGGGGGCCAGGGGCTATGGCTACACCTTC. It codes for CSVPNTAGARGYGYTF.